This T cell receptor (beta chain) stems from a study of CD8+CD57+ T cells in acquired aplastic anemia. Study-wide context: The mean DNA yield obtained from sorted CD4+ and CD8+ cells came to approximately 3 ug.

General study findings and limits: Significant differences in CD8+ Simpson's diversity were not observed between patients and controls.

Previously, flow cytometry had revealed CD8+CD57+ cell expansion in the patients chosen for sequencing. The CDR3 length is 15 residues. CDR1 SNHLY and CDR2 FYNNEI come from the germline V gene. Unmatched junction bases numbered 7, after V lost 6 bases and J lost 3 bases. Only one count was recorded for this clonotype. The target antigen is unknown. For CDR3 and TCR beta VDJ profiling, genomic DNA was the template used. TCRdb reanalysed the reads using MiXCR and keeps one entry per CDR3 protein. The data contain 200,000 to 300,000 distinct CDR3 sequences, 82% of them singletons. The J gene is TRBJ2-3, the V gene TRBV2; 9 bases match TRBD2. Sequencing was carried out using sorted CD4+, CD8+, or CD8+CD57+ T cells (not recorded which) from PBMCs. This TCR was sampled from a human donor with aplastic anemia. The DNA of the CDR3 is TGTGCCAGCAGGTGGACTAGCGAGATGACAGATACGCAGTATTTT. This encodes CASRWTSEMTDTQYF. Full variable domain (missing parts from reference TRBV2 and TRBJ2-3): EPEVTQTPSHQVTQMGQEVILRCVPISNHLYFYWYRQILGQKVEFLVSFYNNEISEKSEIFDDQFSVERPDGSNFTLKIRSTKLEDSAMYFCASRWTSEMTDTQYFGPGTRLTVL.